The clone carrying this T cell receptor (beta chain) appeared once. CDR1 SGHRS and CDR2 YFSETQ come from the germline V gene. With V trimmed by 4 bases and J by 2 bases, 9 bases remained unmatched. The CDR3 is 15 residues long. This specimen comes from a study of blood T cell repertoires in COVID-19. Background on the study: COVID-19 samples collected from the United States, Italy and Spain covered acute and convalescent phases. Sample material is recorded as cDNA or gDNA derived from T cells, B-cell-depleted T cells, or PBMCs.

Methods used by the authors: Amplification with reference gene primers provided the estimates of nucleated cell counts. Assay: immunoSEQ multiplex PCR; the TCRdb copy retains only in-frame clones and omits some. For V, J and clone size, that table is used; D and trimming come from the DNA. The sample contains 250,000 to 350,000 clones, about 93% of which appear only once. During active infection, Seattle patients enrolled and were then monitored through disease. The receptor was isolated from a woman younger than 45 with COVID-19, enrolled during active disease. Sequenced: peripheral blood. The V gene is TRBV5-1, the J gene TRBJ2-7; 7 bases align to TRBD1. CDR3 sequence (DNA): TGCGCCAGCAGCGTAAGCACAGGGGCGGCCTACGAGCAGTACTTC. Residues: CASSVSTGAAYEQYF.